This note documents a single TCR beta chain sequence. The target antigen is unknown. These data come from a study of spatial heterogeneity in lung cancer. At the level of the study: Detection consistently yielded more beta chains than alpha chains. Study-level results: In tumors, expanded intratumoral alpha and beta TCR counts tracked mutation counts. Counts of ubiquitous and regional expanded TCRs tracked ubiquitous and regional nonsynonymous mutations, respectively.

TCRdb re-derived calls from the 5' RACE reads in MiXCR, one entry per CDR3 protein. The sample contains under 5,500 distinct CDR3 sequences, more than 10% of which appear only once. Indicated time point: sample taken at primary tumor resection. Patients with untreated early-stage non-small cell lung cancer, numbering around 71, were the donors. Frozen PBMC, nontumor lung or tumor provided whole RNA, which was sequenced unsorted. Germline CDR1 reads SQVTM; CDR2 reads ANQGSEA. V was clipped by 4 bases and J by 6 bases, with 18 bases between them. The CDR3 is 14 amino acids. The rearrangement links TRBV29-1 to TRBJ1-1, with no clear D. The input for sequencing was lung tumor tissue, taken at surgery. This TCR was sampled from a male donor with early-stage non-small cell lung cancer. CDR3 residues: CSVAMGNTGAEAFF. For the CDR3, the DNA is TGCAGCGTTGCGATGGGAAACACGGGAGCTGAAGCTTTCTTT. The full variable domain, its missing parts supplied by reference TRBV29-1 and TRBJ1-1, is SAVISQKPSRDICQRGTSLTIQCQVDSQVTMMFWYRQQPGQSLTLIATANQGSEATYESGFVIDKFPISRPNLTFSTLTVSNMSPEDSSIYLCSVAMGNTGAEAFFGQGTRLTVV.